These 10 T cell receptor beta chains originate from one sample sequenced in a study of T cell repertoires in cytomegalovirus infection. A single record per CDR3 protein comes from TCRdb applying MiXCR to the reads. Counted here are around 490,000 distinct CDR3 sequences, less than 30% occurring once; the ten biggest clones make up 13%. The sample comprised PBMCs. The receptors here all came from a human donor in good health (CMV status not recorded). Some clones in this sample may be carry-over from other donors' samples.

This clonotype was recorded a few times. The gene calls are TRBV9 and TRBJ1-2; 7 bases align to TRBD1. Per germline, CDR1 SGDLS and CDR2 YYNGEE. The CDR3 has 18 residues. The trim removed 4 bases at V and 1 base at J, leaving 16 bases unmatched. The chain's CDR3 is CASSRRLSGQIDNYGYTF. The CDR3, as DNA: TGTGCCAGCAGCCGCAGGTTGTCGGGACAGATCGATAACTATGGCTACACCTTC.

The V gene is TRBV29-1, the J gene TRBJ2-7, with D maybe TRBD1 (5 bases). V lost 4 bases, J lost 4 bases, and 8 bases lay in between. Germline assignment: CDR1 SQVTM and CDR2 ANQGSEA. The CDR3 runs to 11 residues. The CDR3 protein is CSVGGHYEQYF. CDR3 coding DNA: TGCAGCGTTGGAGGACATTACGAGCAGTACTTC.

The table lists this clonotype with a few counts. The J gene is TRBJ2-3, the V gene TRBV7-6; maybe TRBD2 (5 bases). The germline gives CDR1 SGHVS, CDR2 FNYEAQ. The ends were cut back, 5 bases at V and 2 bases at J, with 11 bases in the middle. The CDR3 runs 14 residues. This CDR3 reads CASSPLGTTDTQYF. CDR3 DNA: TGTGCCAGCAGCCCACTAGGAACCACAGATACGCAGTATTTT.

The gene calls are TRBV4-1 and TRBJ2-5; weak D call: TRBD1 (8 bases). Trimming stripped 0 bases from V and 9 bases from J, with 23 bases between. The CDR3 is 17 amino acids. CDR1 MGHRA and CDR2 YSYEKL come from the germline V gene. In DNA, the CDR3 is TGCGCCAGCAGCCAAGAAGCGGGACAGGTCGAAACTAGGGCCCAGTACTTC. It yields the protein CASSQEAGQVETRAQYF.

This clonotype has ten or more counts. This chain connects TRBV7-6 to TRBJ1-1, with a tentative D call TRBD1 (5 bases). This CDR3 is 15 amino acids long. Germline V gene lookup returns CDR1 SGHVS and CDR2 FNYEAQ. Trimming left V 8 bases short and J 1 base short, with 17 bases between. As DNA, the CDR3 is TGTGCCAGCGGCAGGGATGCGTATGGGAACACTGAAGCTTTCTTT. This translates into CASGRDAYGNTEAFF. The full variable domain, in which reference TRBV7-6 and TRBJ1-1 provide the parts outside the CDR3, is GAGVSQSPRYKVTKRGQDVALRCDPISGHVSLYWYRQALGQGPEFLTYFNYEAQQDKSGLPNDRFSAERPEGSISTLTIQRTEQRDSAMYRCASGRDAYGNTEAFFGQGTRLTVV.

This clonotype was detected many times. The CDR3 sequence is CASSQQGRSLQETQYF. CDR3 DNA sequence: TGTGCCAGCAGCCAACAGGGACGAAGTTTACAAGAGACCCAGTACTTC. The V and J genes are TRBV7-2 and TRBJ2-5, with D possibly being TRBD1 (6 bases). This CDR3 is built from 16 residues. Germline CDR1 is SGHTA and CDR2 is FQGNSA. The germline V and J ends were trimmed by 5 bases and 2 bases, with 18 bases remaining between them.

This clonotype was picked up a small number of times. The chain couples TRBV28 to TRBJ1-1, with a weak D call TRBD1 (6 bases). Germline lookup yields CDR1 MDHEN and CDR2 SYDVKM. Trimming shortened V by 5 bases and J by 5 bases, and 18 bases separated the two germline ends. The CDR3 extends over 15 amino acids. The chain's CDR3 is CASSPRSAGVTEAFF. In DNA, the CDR3 is TGTGCCAGCAGTCCACGATCGGCAGGGGTTACTGAAGCTTTCTTT.

The chain combines TRBV6-8 with TRBJ2-1; TRBD1 aligns across 7 bases. The CDR3 sequence is 12 residues long. With 10 bases clipped from V and 4 bases from J, the junction kept 4 bases outside the gene matches. Germline assignment: CDR1 MNHGY and CDR2 SAAAGT. CDR3 sequence reads: CATLTGYNEQFF. The CDR3 DNA follows: TGTGCCACCCTGACAGGGTACAATGAGCAGTTCTTC.

CDR3 DNA sequence: TGTGCCAGCCATTTCGACAGGGGGGGGACTGAAGCTTTCTTT. It translates to CASHFDRGGTEAFF. The rearrangement links TRBV2 to TRBJ1-1; 9 positions match TRBD1. J was trimmed by 5 bases and V by 8 bases; bases with no gene match: 9. The germline CDR1 and CDR2 sequences are SNHLY and FYNNEI. This CDR3 comprises 14 residues.

J is TRBJ1-5 and V is TRBV4-1, with D possibly being TRBD1 (6 bases). This CDR3 region has 17 residues. The V gene lost 3 bases and the J gene lost 5 bases, with 20 bases spanning the gap. Germline CDR1 and CDR2: MGHRA and YSYEKL. CDR3 residues: CASSHPPEQGSYQPQHF. Written as DNA, the CDR3 is TGCGCCAGCAGCCATCCACCCGAACAGGGTTCTTATCAGCCCCAGCATTTT.